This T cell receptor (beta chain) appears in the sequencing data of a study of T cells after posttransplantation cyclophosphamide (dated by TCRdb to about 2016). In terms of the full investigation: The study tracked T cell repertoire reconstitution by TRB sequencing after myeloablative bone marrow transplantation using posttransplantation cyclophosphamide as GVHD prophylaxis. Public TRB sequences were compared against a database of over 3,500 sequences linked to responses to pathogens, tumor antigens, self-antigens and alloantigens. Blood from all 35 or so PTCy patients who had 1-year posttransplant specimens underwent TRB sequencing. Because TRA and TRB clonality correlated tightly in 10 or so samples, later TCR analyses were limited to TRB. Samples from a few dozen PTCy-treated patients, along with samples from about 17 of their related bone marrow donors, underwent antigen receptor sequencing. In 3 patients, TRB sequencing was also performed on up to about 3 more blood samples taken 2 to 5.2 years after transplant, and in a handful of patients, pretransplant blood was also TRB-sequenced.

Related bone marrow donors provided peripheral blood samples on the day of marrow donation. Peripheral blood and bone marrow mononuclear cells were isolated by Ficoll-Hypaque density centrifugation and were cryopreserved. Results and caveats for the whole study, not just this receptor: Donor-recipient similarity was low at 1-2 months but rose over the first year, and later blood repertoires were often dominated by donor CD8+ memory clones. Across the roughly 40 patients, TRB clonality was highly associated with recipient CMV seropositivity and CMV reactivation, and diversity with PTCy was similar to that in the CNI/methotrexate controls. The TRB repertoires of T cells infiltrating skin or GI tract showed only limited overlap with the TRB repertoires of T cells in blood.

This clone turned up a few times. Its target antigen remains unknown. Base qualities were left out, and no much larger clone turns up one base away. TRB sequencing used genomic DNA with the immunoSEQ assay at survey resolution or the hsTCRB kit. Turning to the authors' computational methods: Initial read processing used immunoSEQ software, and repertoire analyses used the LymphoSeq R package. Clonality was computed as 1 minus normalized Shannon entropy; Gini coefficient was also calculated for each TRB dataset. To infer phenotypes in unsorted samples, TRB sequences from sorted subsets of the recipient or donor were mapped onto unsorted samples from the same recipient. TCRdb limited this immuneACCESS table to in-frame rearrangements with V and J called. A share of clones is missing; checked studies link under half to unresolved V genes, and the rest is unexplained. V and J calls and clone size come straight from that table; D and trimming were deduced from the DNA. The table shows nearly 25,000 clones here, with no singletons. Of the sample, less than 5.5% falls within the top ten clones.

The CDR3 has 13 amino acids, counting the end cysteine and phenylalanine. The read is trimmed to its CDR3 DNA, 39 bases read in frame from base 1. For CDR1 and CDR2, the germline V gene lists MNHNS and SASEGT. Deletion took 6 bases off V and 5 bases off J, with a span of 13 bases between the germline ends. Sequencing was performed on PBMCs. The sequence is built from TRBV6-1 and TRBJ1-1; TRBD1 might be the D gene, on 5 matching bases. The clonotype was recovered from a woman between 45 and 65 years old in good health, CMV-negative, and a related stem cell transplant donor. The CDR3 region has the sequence CASRGTGQTEAFF. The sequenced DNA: TGTGCCAGCAGAGGAACAGGCCAAACTGAAGCTTTCTTT.